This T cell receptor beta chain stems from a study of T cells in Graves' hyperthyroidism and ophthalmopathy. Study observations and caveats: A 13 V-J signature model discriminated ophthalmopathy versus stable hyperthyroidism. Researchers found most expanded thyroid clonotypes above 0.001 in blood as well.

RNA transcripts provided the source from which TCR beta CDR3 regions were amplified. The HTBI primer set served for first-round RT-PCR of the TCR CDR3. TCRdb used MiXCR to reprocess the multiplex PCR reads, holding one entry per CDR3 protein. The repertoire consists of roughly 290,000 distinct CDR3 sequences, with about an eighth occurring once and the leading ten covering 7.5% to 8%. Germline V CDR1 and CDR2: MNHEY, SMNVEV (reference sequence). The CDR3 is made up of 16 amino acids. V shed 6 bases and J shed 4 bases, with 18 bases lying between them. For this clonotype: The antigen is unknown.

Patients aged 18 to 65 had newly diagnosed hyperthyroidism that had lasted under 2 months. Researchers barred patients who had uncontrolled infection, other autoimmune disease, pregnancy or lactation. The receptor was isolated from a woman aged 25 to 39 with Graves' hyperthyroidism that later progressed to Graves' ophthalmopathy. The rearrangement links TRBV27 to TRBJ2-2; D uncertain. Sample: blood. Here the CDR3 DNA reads TGTGCCAGCAGCCGTCGGCCAAAGGTGAGCACCGGGGAGCTGTTTTTT. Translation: CASSRRPKVSTGELFF.